The 20 T cell receptor beta chains listed next were all sequenced from one sample in a study of T cells in Graves' hyperthyroidism and ophthalmopathy. RNA transcripts served as the template for amplifying TCR beta CDR3 regions. TCR CDR3 regions were first amplified by RT-PCR with HTBI primers. Via MiXCR, TCRdb re-called the multiplex PCR reads, giving one row per CDR3 protein. The table has roughly 700,000 distinct CDR3 sequences, 14% seen once. Sequenced material: blood. Source of these receptors: a woman aged 18 to 35 with Graves' hyperthyroidism.

This clonotype was found many times. This CDR3 is CASSPRGTGSNQPQHF. The CDR3 DNA reads TGTGCCAGCAGCCCGAGGGGGACAGGGAGCAATCAGCCCCAGCATTTT. The rearrangement links TRBV7-2 to TRBJ1-5; 9 nucleotides agree with TRBD1. V gave up 5 bases and J gave up 1 base; unmatched junction bases: 6. Germline CDR1 reads SGHTA; CDR2 reads FQGNSA. The CDR3 is 16 amino acids.

There are a few counts of this clonotype. The V call is TRBV20-1, the J call TRBJ2-1; D is possibly TRBD2 (6 bases). Looked up from germline, CDR1 is DFQATT and CDR2 is SNEGSKA (reference sequence). The V gene lost 6 bases and the J gene lost 2 bases, with 17 bases spanning the gap. The CDR3 sequence is 15 residues long. CDR3 nucleotides: TGCAGTGCCCTAGATGGAGGGAGGCCCTACAATGAGCAGTTCTTC. Its translation is CSALDGGRPYNEQFF.

This clonotype has ten or more counts. This sequence joins TRBV28 and TRBJ1-4, with 7 bases aligning to TRBD1. V dropped 5 bases and J dropped 5; count of bases not matched to a gene: 11. Per germline, CDR1 MDHEN and CDR2 SYDVKM. This CDR3 has 16 residues. The CDR3 DNA reads as TGTGCCAGCAGTCCCGTGACAGGGAATACCAATGAAAAACTGTTTTTT. It codes for CASSPVTGNTNEKLFF.

This clonotype was recorded many times. The chain is built from TRBV20-1 and TRBJ2-7, with TRBD2 matching over 7 bases. Germline trimming cut 1 base from V and 2 bases from J; bases unmatched to any gene: 8. Germline CDR1 reads DFQATT; CDR2 reads SNEGSKA (reference sequence). The CDR3 is 15 amino acids. The CDR3, as DNA: TGCAGTGCTAGAGGGTTGGGGGGGTTAGCCTACGAGCAGTACTTC. It is translated as CSARGLGGLAYEQYF.

This chain connects TRBV10-3 to TRBJ2-1; a possible D gene is TRBD2 (6 bases). The CDR3 spans 16 residues. The germline V and J ends were trimmed by 5 bases and 0 bases, with 14 bases remaining between them. Germline values: CDR1 ENHRY, CDR2 SYGVKD. This chain's CDR3 is CAISPSAQSSYNEQFF. The CDR3 bases are TGTGCCATCAGTCCTAGCGCGCAAAGCTCCTACAATGAGCAGTTCTTC.

The table lists this clonotype with many counts. The V and J genes are TRBV30 and TRBJ2-2; no clear D gene. V lost 0 bases, J lost 4 bases, and 6 bases lay in between. The CDR3 runs to 13 residues. The germline V gene encodes CDR1 GTSNPN and CDR2 SVGIG (reference sequence). CDR3: CAWSVLSTGELFF. CDR3 bases: TGTGCCTGGAGTGTACTGAGCACCGGGGAGCTGTTTTTT.

The chain couples TRBV24-1 to TRBJ2-5, with 7 bases aligning to TRBD2. J lost 2 bases, V lost 4 bases, and 6 bases had no gene match. The CDR3 spans 15 residues. CDR1 is KGHDR and CDR2 is SFDVKD in the germline V gene. Here the CDR3 DNA reads TGTGCCACCAGTGAAATGCAGGGACTACAAGAGACCCAGTACTTC. It yields the protein CATSEMQGLQETQYF.

Ten or more counts support this clonotype. The chain carries TRBV6-1 and TRBJ2-2; possible D gene TRBD1, 6 bases. This CDR3 is built from 15 residues. The V and J ends lost 5 bases and 2 bases respectively, with 12 bases between them. The V gene's germline CDR1 is MNHNS and CDR2 SASEGT. The CDR3 nucleotides are TGTGCCAGCAGTACAGGGTTGCTCAACACCGGGGAGCTGTTTTTT. This translates into CASSTGLLNTGELFF.

This clonotype was seen ten or more times. The genes are TRBV30 and TRBJ1-2; 7 bases are shared with TRBD1. The germline CDR1 and CDR2 sequences are GTSNPN and SVGIG (reference sequence). This CDR3 contains 14 residues. The ends lost 2 bases at V and 5 bases at J; junction bases unmatched: 8. For the CDR3, the DNA is TGTGCCTGGAGTAGAAACAGGGGCAGGTATGGCTACACCTTC. Encoded protein: CAWSRNRGRYGYTF.

As for this clonotype: The junction departs from the called germline gene at one end, perhaps through a read error. The V call is TRBV7-9, the J call TRBJ2-2; TRBD1 might be the D (6 bases). Germline V gene data show CDR1 as SEHNR and CDR2 as FQNEAQ (reference sequence). The CDR3 spans 15 residues. The CDR3 reads CASSHPGADQGGLFF. The CDR3 coding sequence is TGTGCCAGCAGCCACCCTGGGGCGGACCAAGGGGGGCTGTTTTTT.

This clonotype was detected a few times. CDR3 amino acids: CASSPRTGVVEQFF. The DNA for the CDR3 is TGTGCCAGCAGCCCCCGGACAGGGGTTGTGGAGCAGTTCTTC. The rearrangement links TRBV28 to TRBJ2-1; 9 nucleotides line up with TRBD1. The CDR3 is made up of 14 amino acids. Germline loops: CDR1 MDHEN, CDR2 SYDVKM. V shed 6 bases, J shed 10 bases, and the junction held 10 bases outside the gene matches.

This clonotype was found many times. The chain joins TRBV24-1 to TRBJ2-1, with TRBD2 matching over 9 bases. The germline CDR1 and CDR2 sequences are KGHDR and SFDVKD. The J segment lost 8 bases and the V segment lost 4 bases, leaving 17 bases of the junction unmatched. The CDR3 sequence is 18 residues long. The CDR3 sequence: CATSDPSTSGALRDEQFF. The CDR3 DNA reads as TGTGCCACCAGTGACCCATCGACTAGCGGAGCCTTGCGCGATGAGCAGTTCTTC.

On this clonotype: This may be a read error: a much more frequent sequence differs by one nucleotide. The V call is TRBV29-1, the J call TRBJ2-1, with 8 bases lining up with TRBD1. TRBJ2-7 explains the end of the DNA better; the J call may be wrong. CDR1 and CDR2 (germline): SQVTM, ANQGSEA. This CDR3 contains 12 residues. Here the CDR3 reads CSVERQGNEQYF. The CDR3 coding sequence is TGCAGCGTGGAACGACAGGGGAATGAGCAGTACTTC.

This clonotype turned up a few times. The chain couples TRBV5-6 to TRBJ1-4; 7 bases match TRBD1. The J segment lost 7 bases and the V segment lost 4 bases, leaving 7 bases of the junction unmatched. Germline V gene data show CDR1 as SGHDT and CDR2 as YYEEEE. The CDR3 loop spans 14 amino acids. The CDR3 coding sequence is TGTGCCAGCAGCCTGGGACAGTCCGGTGAAAAACTGTTTTTT. Encoded protein: CASSLGQSGEKLFF.

This clonotype was seen repeatedly, ten times or more. The chain carries TRBV28 and TRBJ2-7, with 7 nucleotides matching TRBD2. CDR1 and CDR2 from the germline V gene are MDHEN and SYDVKM. Trimming cost V 4 bases and J 4 bases; bases outside gene matches: 4. The CDR3 runs 13 residues. The CDR3 DNA is TGTGCCAGCAGTTCCCACGGGAGGTACGAGCAGTACTTC. As protein: CASSSHGRYEQYF.

There are a few counts of this clonotype. The rearrangement links TRBV12-3 or TRBV12-4 to TRBJ2-1, with 9 bases that match TRBD2. CDR3 size: 12 residues. The V segment lost 6 bases and the J segment 10 bases; nucleotides outside the gene matches: 4. CDR3 amino acids: CASRQGLAEQFF. In DNA form, the CDR3 reads TGTGCCAGCAGGCAAGGACTAGCGGAGCAGTTCTTC.

This clonotype occurred many times. This chain links TRBV2 with TRBJ1-6, with 8 nucleotides matching TRBD1. CDR3 length: 13 residues. Trimming cost V 6 bases and J 9 bases; bases outside gene matches: 4. The germline gives CDR1 SNHLY, CDR2 FYNNEI. CDR3 region: CASRDRVSSPLHF. The CDR3 DNA sequence: TGTGCCAGCAGGGACAGGGTTAGTTCACCCCTCCACTTT.

The J gene is TRBJ2-3, the V gene TRBV20-1; possible D gene TRBD1, 6 bases. There are 14 residues in the CDR3. Trimming removed 5 bases from V and 8 bases from J, with 20 bases in between. Germline-derived CDR1 and CDR2 are DFQATT and SNEGSKA (reference sequence). The CDR3 nucleotides read TGCAGTGCTGGCCCAGGGACAATCAGCGGTACGCAGTATTTT. This codes for CSAGPGTISGTQYF.

As for this clonotype: A much larger clone differs from this one at a single base, so this may be a read error. V gene TRBV6-2 or TRBV6-3 combines with J gene TRBJ2-1; D may correspond to TRBD1 or TRBD2 (5 bases each). Germline lookup yields CDR1 MNHEY and CDR2 SVGEGT. This CDR3 is 16 amino acids long. CDR3 sequence: CASSVLRGPTYNERFF. As DNA, the CDR3 is TGTGCCAGCAGTGTACTTAGGGGACCCACCTACAATGAGCGGTTCTTC.

This clonotype was counted ten times or more. The chain is built from TRBV2 and TRBJ2-1, with 7 bases identical to TRBD1. From germline, CDR1 is SNHLY and CDR2 FYNNEI. V shed 7 bases, J shed 7 bases, and the junction held 10 bases outside the gene matches. This CDR3 has 14 amino acids. This CDR3 is CASTPRGLVNEQFF. DNA of the CDR3: TGTGCCAGCACCCCCAGGGGGTTAGTAAATGAGCAGTTCTTC.